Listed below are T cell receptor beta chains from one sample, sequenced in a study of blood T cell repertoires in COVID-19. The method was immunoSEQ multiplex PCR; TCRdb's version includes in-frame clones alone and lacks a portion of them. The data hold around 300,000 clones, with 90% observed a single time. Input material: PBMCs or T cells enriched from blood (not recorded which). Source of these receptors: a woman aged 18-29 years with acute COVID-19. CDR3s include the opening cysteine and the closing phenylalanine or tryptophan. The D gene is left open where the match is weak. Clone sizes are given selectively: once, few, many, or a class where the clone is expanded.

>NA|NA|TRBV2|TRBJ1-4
CAWGGNNEKLFF
TGTGCCTGGGGGGGGAATAATGAAAAACTGTTTTTT
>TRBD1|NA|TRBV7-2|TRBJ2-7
CASSSRQGIHEQYF
TGTGCCAGCAGCTCCCGACAGGGAATCCACGAGCAGTACTTC
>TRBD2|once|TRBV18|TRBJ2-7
CASSPASGRAYEQYF
TGTGCCAGCTCTCCAGCTAGCGGGAGGGCCTACGAGCAGTACTTC
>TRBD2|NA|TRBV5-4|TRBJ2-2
CASSWGTSGANTGELFF
TGTGCCAGCAGCTGGGGGACTAGCGGGGCGAACACCGGGGAGCTGTTTTTT
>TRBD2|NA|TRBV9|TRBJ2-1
CASSPRTSGKWDEQFF
TGTGCCAGCAGCCCTCGGACTAGCGGGAAGTGGGATGAGCAGTTCTTC
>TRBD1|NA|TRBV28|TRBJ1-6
CASTLGQGTGPLHF
TGTGCCAGCACCCTGGGACAGGGGACCGGGCCCCTCCACTTT
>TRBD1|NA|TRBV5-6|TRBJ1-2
CASSFGTGVYNYGYTF
TGTGCCAGCAGCTTCGGGACAGGGGTTTATAACTATGGCTACACCTTC
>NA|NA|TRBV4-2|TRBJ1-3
CASSQGQGNTIYF
TGTGCCAGCAGCCAAGGGCAGGGAAACACCATATATTTT
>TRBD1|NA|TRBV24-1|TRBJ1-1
CATSVGQGNTEAFF
TGTGCCACCAGTGTTGGACAGGGGAACACTGAAGCTTTCTTT
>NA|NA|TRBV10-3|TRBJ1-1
CAINTGTEAFF
TGTGCCATCAACACAGGCACTGAAGCTTTCTTT
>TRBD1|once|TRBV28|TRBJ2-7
CASRGTDNYEQYF
TGTGCCAGCAGGGGGACAGACAACTACGAGCAGTACTTC
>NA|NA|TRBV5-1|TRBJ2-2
CASSLVLAGELFF
TGCGCCAGCAGCTTGGTATTAGCCGGGGAGCTGTTTTTT
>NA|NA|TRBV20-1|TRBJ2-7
CSASGGTHYEQYF
TGCAGTGCTAGTGGCGGGACTCACTACGAGCAGTACTTC
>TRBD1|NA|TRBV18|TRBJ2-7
CASSPPWTGAYEQYF
TGTGCCAGCTCACCACCGTGGACAGGAGCCTACGAGCAGTACTTC
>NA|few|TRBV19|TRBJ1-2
CASIGRDEFNYGYTF
TGTGCCAGCATAGGGCGGGACGAGTTTAACTATGGCTACACCTTC
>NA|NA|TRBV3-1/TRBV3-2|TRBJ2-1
CASSQGAGTYNEQFF
TGTGCCAGCAGCCAAGGTGCAGGGACTTACAATGAGCAGTTCTTC
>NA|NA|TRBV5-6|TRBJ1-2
CASSSGARGYTF
TGTGCCAGCAGCTCCGGAGCCCGAGGCTACACCTTC
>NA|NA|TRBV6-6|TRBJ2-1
CASSPPSRPEQFF
TGTGCCAGCAGTCCCCCCTCGCGCCCCGAGCAGTTCTTC
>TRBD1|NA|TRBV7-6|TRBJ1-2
CASSLRPGTGSGYGYTF
TGTGCCAGCAGCTTGCGCCCCGGGACAGGGTCGGGCTATGGCTACACCTTC
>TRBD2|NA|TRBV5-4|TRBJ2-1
CASLFREGLAGDEQFF
TGTGCCAGCCTTTTTAGGGAGGGACTAGCGGGAGATGAGCAGTTCTTC
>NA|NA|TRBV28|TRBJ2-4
CASSLGKIAKNIQYF
TGTGCCAGCAGTTTAGGCAAGATAGCCAAAAACATTCAGTACTTC
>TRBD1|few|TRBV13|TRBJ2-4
CASSLQGETKNIQYF
TGTGCCAGCAGCTTACAGGGGGAAACCAAAAACATTCAGTACTTC
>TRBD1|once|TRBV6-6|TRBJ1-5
CASRYSGQGDQPQHF
TGTGCCAGCAGGTACTCCGGACAGGGAGATCAGCCCCAGCATTTT
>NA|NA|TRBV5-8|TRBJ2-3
CASSQGAITDTQYF
TGTGCCAGCAGTCAAGGGGCTATCACAGATACGCAGTATTTT
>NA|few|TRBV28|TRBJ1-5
CASMRGINQPQHF
TGTGCCAGCATGAGGGGGATCAATCAGCCCCAGCATTTT
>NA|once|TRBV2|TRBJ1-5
CASSSQGGSNQPQHF
TGTGCCAGCAGTTCTCAGGGAGGTAGCAATCAGCCCCAGCATTTT
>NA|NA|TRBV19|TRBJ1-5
CASSMGRRYSNQPQHF
TGTGCCAGTAGTATGGGGCGACGGTATAGCAATCAGCCCCAGCATTTT
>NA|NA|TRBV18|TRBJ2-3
CASSPFTSTFADTQYF
TGTGCCAGCTCACCATTCACTAGCACTTTCGCAGATACGCAGTATTTT
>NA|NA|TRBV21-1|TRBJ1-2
CASSKGPGERGYTF
TGTGCCAGCAGCAAAGGTCCAGGGGAACGTGGCTACACCTTC
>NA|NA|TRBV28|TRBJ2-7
CASSGEVGRGSYEQYF
TGTGCCAGCAGTGGGGAAGTGGGCAGGGGCTCCTACGAGCAGTACTTC
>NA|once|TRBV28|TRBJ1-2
CASSLWLELNYGYTF
TGTGCCAGCAGTTTATGGCTAGAATTAAACTATGGCTACACCTTC
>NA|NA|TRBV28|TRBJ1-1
CASSLFPQVAFF
TGTGCCAGCAGTTTATTTCCACAGGTAGCTTTCTTT
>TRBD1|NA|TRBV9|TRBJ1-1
CASSARQGGTEAFF
TGTGCCAGCAGCGCACGACAGGGGGGAACTGAAGCTTTCTTT
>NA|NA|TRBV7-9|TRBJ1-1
CASSGFRRGKAFF
TGTGCCAGCAGCGGATTCCGACGGGGGAAAGCTTTCTTT
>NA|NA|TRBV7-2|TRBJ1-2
CASSVSEGPYGYTF
TGTGCCAGCAGCGTCTCGGAGGGACCATATGGCTACACCTTC
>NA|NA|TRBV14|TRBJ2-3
CASSQDSWGRYDTQYF
TGTGCCAGCAGCCAAGACAGCTGGGGCCGGTACGATACGCAGTATTTT
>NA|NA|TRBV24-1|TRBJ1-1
CATSDSGWGKAFF
TGTGCCACCAGTGATTCGGGGTGGGGTAAAGCTTTCTTT
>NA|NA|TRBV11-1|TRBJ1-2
CASSLRTDSYGYTF
TGTGCCAGCAGCTTAAGGACGGACAGCTATGGCTACACCTTC
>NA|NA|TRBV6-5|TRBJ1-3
CASSYSTGPPGNTIYF
TGTGCCAGCAGTTACTCTACAGGGCCTCCCGGAAACACCATATATTTT
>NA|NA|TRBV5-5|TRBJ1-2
CASSFRQGHGYTF
TGTGCCAGCAGCTTTAGGCAGGGGCATGGCTACACCTTC
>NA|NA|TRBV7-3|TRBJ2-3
CASSLRDAAGTQYF
TGTGCCAGCAGCTTACGGGACGCAGCGGGTACGCAGTATTTT
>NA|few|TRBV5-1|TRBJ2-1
CASSEASLGYNEQFF
TGCGCCAGCAGTGAGGCTAGCCTTGGGTACAATGAGCAGTTCTTC
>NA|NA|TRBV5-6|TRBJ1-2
CASSFAWGVGYGYTF
TGTGCCAGCAGCTTTGCCTGGGGAGTCGGCTATGGCTACACCTTC
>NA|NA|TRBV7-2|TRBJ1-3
CASSLERSGNTIYF
TGTGCCAGCAGCTTAGAACGCAGTGGAAACACCATATATTTT
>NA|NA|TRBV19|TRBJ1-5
CASSPGSTYQPQHF
TGTGCCAGTAGTCCCGGGTCAACCTATCAGCCCCAGCATTTT
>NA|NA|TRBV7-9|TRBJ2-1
CASSLGGSYNEQFF
TGTGCCAGCAGCCTCGGGGGCTCCTACAATGAGCAGTTCTTC
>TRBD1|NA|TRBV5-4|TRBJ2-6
CASSPTGLSGANVLTF
TGTGCCAGCAGCCCGACAGGGCTGTCTGGGGCCAACGTCCTGACTTTC
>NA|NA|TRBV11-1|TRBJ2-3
CASSRGGDRTDTQYF
TGTGCCAGCAGTAGGGGCGGGGATCGCACAGATACGCAGTATTTT
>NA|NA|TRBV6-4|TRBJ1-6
CASRKDSQSSYNSPLHF
TGTGCCAGCAGGAAGGACTCCCAAAGCTCCTATAATTCACCCCTCCACTTT
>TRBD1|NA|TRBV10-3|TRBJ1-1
CAIRGTGGREAFF
TGTGCCATCAGGGGGACAGGGGGCAGAGAAGCTTTCTTT
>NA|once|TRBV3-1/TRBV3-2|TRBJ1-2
CASSQDQSGSNYGYTF
TGTGCCAGCAGCCAAGATCAGTCAGGGTCTAACTATGGCTACACCTTC
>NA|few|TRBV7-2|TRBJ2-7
CASSRQGGAYEQYF
TGTGCCAGCAGTAGACAGGGAGGCGCCTACGAGCAGTACTTC